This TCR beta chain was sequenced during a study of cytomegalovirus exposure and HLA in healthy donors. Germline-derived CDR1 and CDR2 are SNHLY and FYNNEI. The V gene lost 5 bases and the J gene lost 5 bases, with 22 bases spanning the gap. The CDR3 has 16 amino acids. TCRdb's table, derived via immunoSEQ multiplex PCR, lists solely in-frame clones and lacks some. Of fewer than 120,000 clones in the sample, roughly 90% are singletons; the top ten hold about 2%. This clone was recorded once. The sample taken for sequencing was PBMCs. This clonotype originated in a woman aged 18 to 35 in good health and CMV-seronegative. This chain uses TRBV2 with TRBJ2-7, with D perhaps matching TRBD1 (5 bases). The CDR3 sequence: CASSRGAMDERHEQYF. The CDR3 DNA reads TGTGCCAGCAGTAGGGGCGCTATGGACGAGAGGCACGAGCAGTACTTC. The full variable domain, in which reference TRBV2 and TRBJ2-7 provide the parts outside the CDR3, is EPEVTQTPSHQVTQMGQEVILRCVPISNHLYFYWYRQILGQKVEFLVSFYNNEISEKSEIFDDQFSVERPDGSNFTLKIRSTKLEDSAMYFCASSRGAMDERHEQYFGPGTRLTVT.